These T cell receptor beta chains were read from a single sample in a study of blood T cell repertoires in COVID-19. TCRdb's table, derived via immunoSEQ multiplex PCR, lists solely in-frame clones and lacks some. The profile covers about 210,000 clones, with about 88% appearing a single time and over 2.5% taken by the ten largest. Material for sequencing was peripheral blood. Receptors originate from a man aged 55 to 70 with acute or convalescent COVID-19. Both conserved end residues are part of each CDR3. Fields, in order: D gene, clone size, J gene, V gene, CDR3 protein, CDR3 DNA. D genes are given only for firm matches. Clone size is not always given. Where it is, it says once, few, many or a class for expanded clones.

>.|.|TRBJ1-6|TRBV5-4
CASSSVGDSPLHF
TGTGCCAGCAGCTCGGTAGGGGATTCACCCCTCCACTTT
>TRBD2|.|TRBJ2-1|TRBV6-5
CASSSTSGGAANEQFF
TGTGCCAGCAGTTCGACTAGCGGGGGGGCCGCCAATGAGCAGTTCTTC
>TRBD2|.|TRBJ2-2|TRBV3-1/TRBV3-2
CASSHGLARGELFF
TGTGCCAGCAGCCACGGACTAGCAAGGGGGGAGCTGTTTTTT
>.|.|TRBJ1-2|TRBV14
CASSQGGTPPYGYTF
TGTGCCAGCAGCCAAGGAGGGACACCACCCTATGGCTACACCTTC
>.|.|TRBJ1-4|TRBV12-3/TRBV12-4
CASSEAREKLFF
TGTGCCAGCAGCGAGGCTAGGGAAAAACTGTTTTTT
>.|.|TRBJ2-6|TRBV5-1
CASSLGGTATRANVLTF
TGCGCCAGCAGCTTGGGCGGGACAGCCACTAGGGCCAACGTCCTGACTTTC
>TRBD2|.|TRBJ2-7|TRBV19
CASSPLSGGLAYEQYF
TGTGCCAGTAGCCCCCTTAGCGGGGGGCTGGCCTACGAGCAGTACTTC
>.|.|TRBJ2-1|TRBV5-1
CASSRETSLVYNEQFF
TGCGCCAGCAGCCGCGAGACTAGTCTCGTCTACAATGAGCAGTTCTTC
>TRBD2|.|TRBJ2-2|TRBV5-1
CASSLSDIAGLGELFF
TGCGCCAGCAGCTTGTCGGACATAGCGGGCCTCGGGGAGCTGTTTTTT
>.|many|TRBJ2-5|TRBV7-2
CASTLQETQYF
TGTGCCAGCACCCTACAAGAGACCCAGTACTTC
>TRBD1|.|TRBJ1-4|TRBV18
CASSPQGQDNEKLFF
TGTGCCAGCTCCCCCCAAGGACAGGATAATGAAAAACTGTTTTTT
>TRBD1|.|TRBJ1-2|TRBV19
CASSPRTGGFYGYTF
TGTGCCAGTAGTCCCCGGACAGGGGGGTTCTATGGCTACACCTTC
>.|.|TRBJ1-2|TRBV12-3/TRBV12-4
CASSLAQSQGYTF
TGTGCCAGCAGTTTAGCACAGTCACAGGGCTACACCTTC
>.|once|TRBJ1-6|TRBV7-9
CASSPASSYNSPLHF
TGTGCCAGCAGCCCGGCTAGCTCCTATAATTCACCCCTCCACTTT
>TRBD2|.|TRBJ2-5|TRBV5-4
CASSQRTSGAHWTQYF
TGTGCCAGCAGCCAGAGGACTAGCGGGGCCCATTGGACCCAGTACTTC
>TRBD2|.|TRBJ2-7|TRBV18
CASSPFISGGGIGEQYF
TGTGCCAGCTCACCATTTATCTCTGGGGGAGGGATCGGCGAGCAGTACTTC
>TRBD2|.|TRBJ2-5|TRBV6-2/TRBV6-3
CASSQTSGGLGRSQTQYF
TGTGCCAGCAGCCAGACTAGCGGGGGGCTCGGCCGTAGTCAGACCCAGTACTTC
>.|.|TRBJ1-1|TRBV3-1/TRBV3-2
CASSQGSSHLGGTEAFF
TGTGCCAGCAGCCAAGGTTCCTCCCACCTCGGGGGCACTGAAGCTTTCTTT
>.|once|TRBJ2-2|TRBV10-1
CASSEFGGQGQNTGELFF
TGCGCCAGCAGTGAATTTGGTGGGCAGGGGCAGAACACCGGGGAGCTGTTTTTT
>.|.|TRBJ1-6|TRBV5-1
CASRAFDYNSPLHF
TGCGCCAGCCGCGCCTTTGACTATAATTCACCCCTCCACTTT
>TRBD2|.|TRBJ2-3|TRBV13
CASSLNLAGGLDSTDTQYF
TGTGCCAGCAGCCTAAACCTAGCGGGGGGGCTGGATAGCACAGATACGCAGTATTTT
>TRBD1|.|TRBJ1-2|TRBV7-9
CASSALDRDRASYTF
TGTGCCAGCAGCGCCCTAGACCGGGACAGGGCGAGCTACACCTTC
>.|few|TRBJ1-6|TRBV6-2/TRBV6-3
CASSSAVIQNSPLHF
TGTGCCAGCAGTTCCGCCGTCATCCAGAATTCACCCCTCCACTTT
>.|.|TRBJ1-5|TRBV19
CASSMGGHDQPQHF
TGTGCCAGTAGTATGGGGGGGCATGATCAGCCCCAGCATTTT
>.|.|TRBJ2-7|TRBV19
CASSIQYAYEQYF
TGTGCCAGTAGTATTCAGTATGCCTACGAGCAGTACTTC
>.|.|TRBJ2-7|TRBV9
CASSVEGGAYEQYF
TGTGCCAGCAGCGTAGAAGGGGGGGCCTACGAGCAGTACTTC
>.|few|TRBJ2-7|TRBV5-1
CASSLVAGYEQYF
TGCGCCAGCAGCTTGGTTGCGGGGTACGAGCAGTACTTC
>.|.|TRBJ1-2|TRBV6-5
CASSPSGGYGYTF
TGTGCCAGCAGCCCCTCCGGCGGCTATGGCTACACCTTC
>.|.|TRBJ2-7|TRBV28
CASTHRGSSYEQYF
TGTGCCAGCACCCATCGGGGGTCCTCCTACGAGCAGTACTTC
>TRBD1|.|TRBJ1-5|TRBV18
CASSEGALGQPQHF
TGTGCCAGCTCAGAGGGGGCGTTGGGTCAGCCCCAGCATTTT
>TRBD2|.|TRBJ2-7|TRBV5-1
CASSHSGGASHEQYF
TGCGCCAGCAGCCATAGCGGGGGGGCCTCCCACGAGCAGTACTTC
>.|once|TRBJ2-7|TRBV4-1
CASSQVGVSYEQYF
TGCGCCAGCAGCCAAGTAGGGGTCTCCTACGAGCAGTACTTC
>.|few|TRBJ1-4|TRBV15
CATSRARVREKLFF
TGTGCCACCAGCAGAGCCCGGGTACGGGAAAAACTGTTTTTT
>.|.|TRBJ2-3|TRBV2
CASSEPIVQYF
TGTGCCAGCAGTGAACCGATAGTGCAGTATTTT
>TRBD2|.|TRBJ2-3|TRBV5-4
CASSLDSGAGTDTQYF
TGTGCCAGCAGCTTGGATAGCGGGGCTGGCACAGATACGCAGTATTTT
>.|.|TRBJ2-3|TRBV30
CAWSVGGAGSDTQYF
TGTGCCTGGAGTGTAGGCGGGGCGGGCTCCGATACGCAGTATTTT
>TRBD2|.|TRBJ2-7|TRBV28
CASSLSGGLAYEQYF
TGTGCCAGCAGTCTTAGCGGGGGGCTCGCCTACGAGCAGTACTTC
>TRBD2|.|TRBJ2-2|TRBV2
CASSETSGRNTGELFF
TGTGCCAGCAGTGAGACTAGCGGGCGGAACACCGGGGAGCTGTTTTTT
>.|.|TRBJ1-3|TRBV6-2/TRBV6-3
CASSQQRNSGNTIYF
TGTGCCAGCAGCCAGCAGAGGAACTCTGGAAACACCATATATTTT
>TRBD1|.|TRBJ2-2|TRBV6-2/TRBV6-3
CASSYEWTGLIGELFF
TGTGCCAGCAGTTACGAGTGGACAGGGTTGATCGGGGAGCTGTTTTTT